This T cell receptor (beta chain) emerged from a study of shared clonotypes between healthy human individuals. Overall study findings and caveats: Naive subsets generally had larger estimated richness than memory subsets.

Remarks on this clone: The target antigen is unknown.

Per the study methods: Junction-only immunoSEQ data arrived without quality scores, meaning filtering differed. Generated by immunoSEQ multiplex PCR, the TCRdb table keeps only in-frame clones and is missing some. V, J and clone size are taken as reported in that table, and D and trimming were inferred from the DNA itself. The sample shows approximately 530,000 clones, almost 97% of them seen only once. Every one of the donors was a Caucasian adult that lived in Nashville, Tennessee. Germline V gene sequence: CDR1 LNHDA, CDR2 SQIVND (reference sequence). The CDR3 length is 14 residues. V was pared by 5 bases and J by 0 bases, with 1 base of the junction left unmatched.

The material sequenced was naive CD4+ T cells sorted from blood. Subset noted: CD45RA+ positively selected. This receptor was obtained from a woman younger than 45 in good health. This rearrangement joins TRBV19 to TRBJ2-7, with 10 nucleotides matching TRBD2. The CDR3 region has the DNA TGTGCCAGTAGTCTAGCGGGAGTCTCCTACGAGCAGTACTTC. Protein sequence: CASSLAGVSYEQYF.